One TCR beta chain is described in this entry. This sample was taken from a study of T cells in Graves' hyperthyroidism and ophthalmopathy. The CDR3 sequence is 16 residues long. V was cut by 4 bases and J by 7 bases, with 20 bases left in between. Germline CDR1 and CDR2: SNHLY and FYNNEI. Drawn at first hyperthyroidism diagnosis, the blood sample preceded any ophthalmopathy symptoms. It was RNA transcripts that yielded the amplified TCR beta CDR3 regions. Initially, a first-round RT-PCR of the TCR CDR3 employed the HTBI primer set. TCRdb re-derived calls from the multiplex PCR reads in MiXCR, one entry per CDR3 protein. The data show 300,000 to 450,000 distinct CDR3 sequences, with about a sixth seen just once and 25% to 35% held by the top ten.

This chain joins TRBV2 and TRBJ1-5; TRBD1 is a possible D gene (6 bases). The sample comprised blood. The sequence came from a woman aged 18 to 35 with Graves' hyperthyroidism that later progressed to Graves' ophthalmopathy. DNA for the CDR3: TGTGCCAGCAGTGGTAACAGGGCGGACGGTATCCAGCCCCAGCATTTT. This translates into CASSGNRADGIQPQHF.